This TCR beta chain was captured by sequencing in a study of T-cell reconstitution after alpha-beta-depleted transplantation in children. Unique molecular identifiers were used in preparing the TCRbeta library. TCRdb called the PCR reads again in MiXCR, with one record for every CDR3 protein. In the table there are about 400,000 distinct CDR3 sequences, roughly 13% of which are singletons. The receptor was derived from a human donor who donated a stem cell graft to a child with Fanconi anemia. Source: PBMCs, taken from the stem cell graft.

Here the CDR3 DNA reads TGTGCCAGCAGCTTAGGCGGGGGGCGAGCTGGAAACACCATATATTTT. Amino acids: CASSLGGGRAGNTIYF. This chain joins TRBV7-6 and TRBJ1-3; D possibly corresponds to TRBD1 (6 bases). V lost 1 base and J 2 bases, leaving 12 bases between the germline ends. The CDR3 has 16 amino acids. Per germline, CDR1 SGHVS and CDR2 FNYEAQ.